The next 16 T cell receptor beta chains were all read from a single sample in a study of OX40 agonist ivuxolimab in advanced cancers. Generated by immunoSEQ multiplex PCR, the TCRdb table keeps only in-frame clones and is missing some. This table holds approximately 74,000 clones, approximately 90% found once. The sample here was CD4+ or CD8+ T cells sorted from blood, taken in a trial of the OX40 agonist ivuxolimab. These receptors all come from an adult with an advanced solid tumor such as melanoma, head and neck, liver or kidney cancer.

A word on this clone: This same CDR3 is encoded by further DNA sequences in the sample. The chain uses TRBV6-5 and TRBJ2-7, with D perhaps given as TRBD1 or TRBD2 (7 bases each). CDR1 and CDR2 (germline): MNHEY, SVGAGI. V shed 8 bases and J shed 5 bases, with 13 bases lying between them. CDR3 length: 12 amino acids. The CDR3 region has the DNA TGTGCCAGCCAGGGGGGGTCCCACGAGCAGTACTTC. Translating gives CASQGGSHEQYF.

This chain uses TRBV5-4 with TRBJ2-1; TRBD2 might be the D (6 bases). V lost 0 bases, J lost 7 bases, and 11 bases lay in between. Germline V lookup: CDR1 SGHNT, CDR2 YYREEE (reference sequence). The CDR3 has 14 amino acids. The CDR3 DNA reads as TGTGCCAGCAGCTTGGGGGACTCGGGGAATGAGCAGTTCTTC. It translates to CASSLGDSGNEQFF. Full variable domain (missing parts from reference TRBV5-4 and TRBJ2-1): ETGVTQSPTHLIKTRGQQVTLRCSSQSGHNTVSWYQQALGQGPQFIFQYYREEENGRGNFPPRFSGLQFPNYSSELNVNALELDDSALYLCASSLGDSGNEQFFGPGTRLTVL.

The CDR3 spells CASSSASSYLYEQYF. The CDR3 DNA reads as TGTGCCAGTAGTTCAGCGAGTTCCTATTTATACGAGCAGTACTTC. V usage is TRBV19 and J usage is TRBJ2-7; D ambiguous. This CDR3 has 15 residues. The V gene lost 5 bases and the J gene lost 4 bases, with 18 bases spanning the gap. Germline-derived CDR1 and CDR2 are LNHDA and SQIVND (reference sequence).

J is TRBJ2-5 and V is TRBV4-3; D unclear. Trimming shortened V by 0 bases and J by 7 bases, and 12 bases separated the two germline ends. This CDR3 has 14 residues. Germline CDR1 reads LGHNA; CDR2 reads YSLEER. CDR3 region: CASSQDRSAGTQYF. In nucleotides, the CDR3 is TGCGCCAGCAGCCAAGATCGGAGTGCTGGGACCCAGTACTTC.

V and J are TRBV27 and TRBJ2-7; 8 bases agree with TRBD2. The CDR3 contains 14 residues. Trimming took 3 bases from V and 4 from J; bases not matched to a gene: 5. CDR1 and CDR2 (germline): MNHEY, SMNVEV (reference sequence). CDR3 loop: CASSLELAAYEQYF. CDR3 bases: TGTGCCAGCAGTTTGGAACTAGCGGCGTACGAGCAGTACTTC.

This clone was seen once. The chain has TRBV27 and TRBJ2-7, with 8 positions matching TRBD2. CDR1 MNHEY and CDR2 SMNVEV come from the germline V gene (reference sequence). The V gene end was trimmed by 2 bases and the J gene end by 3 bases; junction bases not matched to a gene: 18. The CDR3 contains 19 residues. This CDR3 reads CASSLIGGWGPRGVYEQYF. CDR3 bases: TGTGCCAGCAGTTTAATAGGGGGATGGGGACCGCGGGGGGTCTACGAGCAGTACTTC.

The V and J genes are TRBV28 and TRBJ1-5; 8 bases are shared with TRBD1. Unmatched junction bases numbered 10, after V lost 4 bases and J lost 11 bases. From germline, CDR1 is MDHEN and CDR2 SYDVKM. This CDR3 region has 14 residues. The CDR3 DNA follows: TGTGCCAGCAGTTCTGGACAGGGTCTGACAGCCCAGCATTTT. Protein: CASSSGQGLTAQHF.

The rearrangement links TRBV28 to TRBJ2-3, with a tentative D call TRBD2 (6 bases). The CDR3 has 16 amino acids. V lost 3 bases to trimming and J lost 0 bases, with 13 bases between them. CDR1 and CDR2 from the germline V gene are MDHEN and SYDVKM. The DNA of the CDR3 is TGTGCCAGCAGTTTCTCGGAGGGAGCTAGCACAGATACGCAGTATTTT. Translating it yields CASSFSEGASTDTQYF. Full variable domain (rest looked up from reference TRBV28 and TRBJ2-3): DVKVTQSSRYLVKRTGEKVFLECVQDMDHENMFWYRQDPGLGLRLIYFSYDVKMKEKGDIPEGYSVSREKKERFSLILESASTNQTSMYLCASSFSEGASTDTQYFGPGTRLTVL.

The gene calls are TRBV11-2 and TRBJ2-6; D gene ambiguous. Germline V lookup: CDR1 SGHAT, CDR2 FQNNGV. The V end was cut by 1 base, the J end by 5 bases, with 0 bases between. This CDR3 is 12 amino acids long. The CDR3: CASSLGANVLTF. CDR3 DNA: TGTGCCAGCAGCTTAGGGGCCAACGTCCTGACTTTC.

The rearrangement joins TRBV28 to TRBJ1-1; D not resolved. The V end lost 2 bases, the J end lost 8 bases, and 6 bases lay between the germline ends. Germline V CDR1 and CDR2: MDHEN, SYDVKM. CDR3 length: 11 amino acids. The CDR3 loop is CASSLDIEAFF. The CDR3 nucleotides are TGTGCCAGCAGTTTAGACATAGAAGCTTTCTTT.

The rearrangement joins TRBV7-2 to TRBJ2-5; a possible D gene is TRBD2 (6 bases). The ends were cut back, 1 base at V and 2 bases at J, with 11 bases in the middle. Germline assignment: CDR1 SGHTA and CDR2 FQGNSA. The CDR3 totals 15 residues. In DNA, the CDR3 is TGTGCCAGCAGCTTAGTCGGGCGGGGACAAGAGACCCAGTACTTC. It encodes CASSLVGRGQETQYF.

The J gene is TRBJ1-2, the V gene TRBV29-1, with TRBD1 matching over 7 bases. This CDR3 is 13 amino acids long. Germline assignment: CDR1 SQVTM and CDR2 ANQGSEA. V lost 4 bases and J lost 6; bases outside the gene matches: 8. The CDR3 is CSVATGEADGYTF. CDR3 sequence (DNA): TGCAGCGTTGCCACAGGGGAGGCGGATGGCTACACCTTC.

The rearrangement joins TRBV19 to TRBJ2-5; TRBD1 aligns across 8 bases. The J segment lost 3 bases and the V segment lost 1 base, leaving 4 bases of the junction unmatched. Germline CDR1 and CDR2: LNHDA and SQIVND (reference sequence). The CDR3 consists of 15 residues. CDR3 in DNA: TGTGCCAGTAGTATAGCGGAGACAGGGGAAGAGACCCAGTACTTC. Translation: CASSIAETGEETQYF.

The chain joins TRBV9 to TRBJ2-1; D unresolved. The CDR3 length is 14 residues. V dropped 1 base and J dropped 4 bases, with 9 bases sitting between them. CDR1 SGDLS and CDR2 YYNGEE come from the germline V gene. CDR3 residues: CASSVNPVYNEQFF. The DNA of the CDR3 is TGTGCCAGCAGCGTAAATCCCGTTTACAATGAGCAGTTCTTC.

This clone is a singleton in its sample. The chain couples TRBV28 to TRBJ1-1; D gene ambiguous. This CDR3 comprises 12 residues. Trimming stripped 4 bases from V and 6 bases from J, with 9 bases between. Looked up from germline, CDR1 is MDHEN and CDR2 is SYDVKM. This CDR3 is CASSSRVAEAFF. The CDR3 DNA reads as TGTGCCAGCAGTTCCCGGGTGGCTGAAGCTTTCTTT.

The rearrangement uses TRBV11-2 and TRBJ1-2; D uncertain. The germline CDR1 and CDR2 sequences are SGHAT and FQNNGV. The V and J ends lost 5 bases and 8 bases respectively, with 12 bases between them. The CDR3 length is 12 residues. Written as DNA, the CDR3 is TGTGCCAGCAGCCCCCTCAATGAGGGCTACACCTTC. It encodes CASSPLNEGYTF.